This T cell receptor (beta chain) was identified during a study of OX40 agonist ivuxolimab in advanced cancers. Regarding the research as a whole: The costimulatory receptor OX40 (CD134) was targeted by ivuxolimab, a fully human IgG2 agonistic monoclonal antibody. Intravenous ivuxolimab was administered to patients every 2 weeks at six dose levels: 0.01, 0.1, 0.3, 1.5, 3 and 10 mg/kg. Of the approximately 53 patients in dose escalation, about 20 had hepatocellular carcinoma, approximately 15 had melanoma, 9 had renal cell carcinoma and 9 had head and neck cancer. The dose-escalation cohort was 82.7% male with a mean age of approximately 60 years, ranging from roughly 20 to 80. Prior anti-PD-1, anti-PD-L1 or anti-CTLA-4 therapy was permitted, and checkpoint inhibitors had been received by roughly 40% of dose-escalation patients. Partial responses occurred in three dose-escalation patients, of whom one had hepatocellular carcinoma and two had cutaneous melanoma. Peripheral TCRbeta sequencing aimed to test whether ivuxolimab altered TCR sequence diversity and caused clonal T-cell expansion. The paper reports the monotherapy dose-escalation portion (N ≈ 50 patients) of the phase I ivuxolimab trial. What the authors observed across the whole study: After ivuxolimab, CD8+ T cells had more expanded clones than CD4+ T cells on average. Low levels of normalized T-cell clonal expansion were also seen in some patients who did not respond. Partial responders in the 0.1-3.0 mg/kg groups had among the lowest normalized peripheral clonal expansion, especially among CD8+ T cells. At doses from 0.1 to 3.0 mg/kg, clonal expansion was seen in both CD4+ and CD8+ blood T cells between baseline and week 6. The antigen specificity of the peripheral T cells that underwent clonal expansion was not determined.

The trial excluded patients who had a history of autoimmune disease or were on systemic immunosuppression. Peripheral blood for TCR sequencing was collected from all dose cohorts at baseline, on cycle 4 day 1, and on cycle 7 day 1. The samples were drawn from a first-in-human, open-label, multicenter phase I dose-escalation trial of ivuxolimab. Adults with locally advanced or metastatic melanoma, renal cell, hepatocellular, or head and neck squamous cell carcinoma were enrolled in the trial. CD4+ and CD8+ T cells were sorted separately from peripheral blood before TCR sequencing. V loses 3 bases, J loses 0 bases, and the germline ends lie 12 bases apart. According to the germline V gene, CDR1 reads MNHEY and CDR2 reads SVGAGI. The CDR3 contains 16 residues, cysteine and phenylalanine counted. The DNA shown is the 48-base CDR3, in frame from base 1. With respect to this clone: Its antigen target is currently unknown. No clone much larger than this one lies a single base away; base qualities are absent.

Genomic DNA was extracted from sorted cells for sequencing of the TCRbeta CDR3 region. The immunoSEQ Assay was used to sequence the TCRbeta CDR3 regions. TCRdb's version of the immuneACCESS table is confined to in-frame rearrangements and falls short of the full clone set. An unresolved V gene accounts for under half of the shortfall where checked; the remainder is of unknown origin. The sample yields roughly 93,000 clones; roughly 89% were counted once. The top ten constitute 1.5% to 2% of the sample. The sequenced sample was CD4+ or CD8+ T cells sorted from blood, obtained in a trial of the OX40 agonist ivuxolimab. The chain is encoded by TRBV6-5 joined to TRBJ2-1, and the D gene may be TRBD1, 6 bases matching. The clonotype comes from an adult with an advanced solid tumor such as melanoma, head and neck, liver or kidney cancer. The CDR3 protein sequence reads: CASSYSQGTSYNEQFF. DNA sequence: TGTGCCAGCAGTTATTCCCAGGGGACCTCCTACAATGAGCAGTTCTTC.